These 5 T cell receptor beta chains share one sample of origin, sequenced in a study of OX40 agonist ivuxolimab in advanced cancers. TCRdb's copy holds only in-frame clones and misses some; the assay was immunoSEQ multiplex PCR. This sample has tens of thousands of clones; 70% to 90% occur once, and the top ten carry 5.4%. This sample comprised CD4+ or CD8+ T cells sorted from blood, obtained in a trial of the OX40 agonist ivuxolimab. All receptors derive from an adult with an advanced solid tumor such as melanoma, head and neck, liver or kidney cancer.

The table lists this clone with a count of one. The J gene is TRBJ2-1, the V gene TRBV5-4; 12 nucleotides agree with TRBD2. V lost 4 bases to trimming and J lost 5 bases; unmatched junction nucleotides: 1. This CDR3 is built from 14 residues. Germline V lookup: CDR1 SGHNT, CDR2 YYREEE (reference sequence). CDR3 region: CASSRTSGNNEQFF. The DNA for the CDR3 is TGTGCCAGCAGCCGGACTAGCGGGAACAATGAGCAGTTCTTC.

About this clone: The sample has other DNA sequences that encode this CDR3 too. The chain joins TRBV27 to TRBJ2-7, with 7 bases aligning to TRBD2. The CDR3 length is 14 residues. The germline gives CDR1 MNHEY, CDR2 SMNVEV (reference sequence). V lost 6 bases and J lost 0; bases outside the gene matches: 5. Here the CDR3 DNA reads TGTGCCAGCAGAAAAGCGGGACCCTCCTACGAGCAGTACTTC. Translated, it gives CASRKAGPSYEQYF.

This chain joins TRBV7-2 and TRBJ2-7; tentatively, D is TRBD2 (6 bases). Germline assignment: CDR1 SGHTA and CDR2 FQGNSA. This CDR3 region has 15 residues. Between the trimmed V and J ends, which lost 6 bases and 0 bases, there was a span of 15 bases. CDR3 loop: CASSSSGRSSYEQYF. As DNA, the CDR3 is TGTGCCAGCAGTTCAAGCGGGCGAAGCTCCTACGAGCAGTACTTC.

The chain combines TRBV21-1 with TRBJ2-7; the table's D call TRBD2 went unverified against the DNA. TRBV21-1 is designated a pseudogene. The CDR3 has 16 residues. The DNA for the CDR3 is TGTGCCAGCAGCAAAGAACTAGCGGGAGGAGCTTACGAGCAGTACTTC. It specifies CASSKELAGGAYEQYF.

The chain employs TRBV11-3 and TRBJ2-3, with D tentatively TRBD1 (5 bases). The germline gives CDR1 SGHNT, CDR2 YENEEA. CDR3 length: 12 amino acids. V shed 4 bases and J shed 3 bases, with 5 bases lying between them. Here the CDR3 DNA reads TGTGCCAGCAGCTCAGGGACAGATACGCAGTATTTT. Translated, it gives CASSSGTDTQYF. The whole variable domain, remainder taken from reference TRBV11-3 and TRBJ2-3, is EAGVVQSPRYKIIEKKQPVAFWCNPISGHNTLYWYLQNLGQGPELLIRYENEEAVDDSQLPKDRFSAERLKGVDSTLKIQPAELGDSAVYLCASSSGTDTQYFGPGTRLTVL.